The rows below give T cell receptor beta chains drawn from one sample of a study of blood T cell repertoires in COVID-19. TCRdb's table, derived via immunoSEQ multiplex PCR, lists solely in-frame clones and lacks some. The repertoire holds about 280,000 clones, with approximately 78% as singletons. The material sequenced was PBMCs or T cells enriched from blood (not recorded which). These TCRs come from a man aged 40-49 years who had been exposed to COVID-19. The CDR3 runs from the conserved cysteine through the conserved F or W. The D gene is left open where the match is weak. Some rows have no size entry. The others give once, few or many, or a class for an expanded clone.

TRBV2	-	TRBJ2-5	TRBD2	CASTLLGLAGPLATQYF	TGTGCCAGCACCCTTCTGGGGCTAGCGGGCCCGTTGGCCACCCAGTACTTC
TRBV7-2	-	TRBJ2-3	TRBD2	CASSPVGRTSGTTDTQYF	TGTGCCAGCAGCCCCGTAGGTCGGACTAGCGGAACCACAGATACGCAGTATTTT
TRBV6-2/TRBV6-3	few	TRBJ1-5	TRBD1	CASSPARRTGIVSSNQPQHF	TGTGCCAGCAGTCCCGCCCGGAGGACAGGTATAGTTTCAAGCAATCAGCCCCAGCATTTT
TRBV25-1	-	TRBJ2-7	TRBD1	CASSPGLGRGTYEQYF	TGTGCCAGCAGTCCTGGCTTAGGCAGGGGGACCTACGAGCAGTACTTC
TRBV6-1	-	TRBJ2-7	TRBD1	CASSEGQGNLYEQYF	TGTGCCAGCAGTGAAGGACAGGGTAACTTGTACGAGCAGTACTTC
TRBV19	-	TRBJ1-4	-	CASSWTGEKLFF	TGTGCCAGTAGTTGGACGGGGGAAAAACTGTTTTTT
TRBV7-2	-	TRBJ2-3	TRBD2	CASSPGLAGDTQYF	TGTGCCAGCAGCCCTGGACTAGCGGGAGATACGCAGTATTTT
TRBV5-6	-	TRBJ1-2	-	CASSFTQAFYGYTF	TGTGCCAGCAGCTTCACTCAGGCATTCTATGGCTACACCTTC
TRBV6-1	-	TRBJ2-7	-	CASSDHTRGEQYF	TGTGCCAGCAGTGACCACACTCGGGGCGAGCAGTACTTC
TRBV4-1	few	TRBJ1-3	-	CASSQEGRRRGIYF	TGCGCCAGCAGCCAAGAAGGGCGGAGAAGGGGTATATATTTT
TRBV7-9	-	TRBJ1-1	-	CASSFSDRRNTEAFF	TGTGCCAGCAGCTTTAGTGACAGGAGGAACACTGAAGCTTTCTTT
TRBV9	-	TRBJ2-1	TRBD2	CASSFGLAVIYNEQFF	TGTGCCAGCAGTTTCGGACTAGCAGTCATCTACAATGAGCAGTTCTTC
TRBV5-1	-	TRBJ2-1	TRBD2	CASSPAGGINYNEQFF	TGCGCCAGCAGCCCCGCGGGAGGAATTAACTACAATGAGCAGTTCTTC
TRBV7-9	-	TRBJ2-1	-	CASSLRDLSYNEQFF	TGTGCCAGCAGCCTCCGGGACTTATCCTACAATGAGCAGTTCTTC
TRBV5-1	-	TRBJ1-2	TRBD1	CASSSRTGGPLGYGYTF	TGCGCCAGCAGCTCTCGGACAGGAGGTCCTCTGGGCTATGGCTACACCTTC
TRBV30	-	TRBJ1-5	-	CAWSPETGRSNQPQHF	TGTGCCTGGAGTCCAGAGACAGGTCGGAGCAATCAGCCCCAGCATTTT
TRBV10-3	-	TRBJ1-2	TRBD1	CAISLDRGIGGYTF	TGTGCCATCAGCCTGGACAGGGGAATAGGTGGCTACACCTTC
TRBV30	-	TRBJ1-1	TRBD1	CAWSLLQGEYEAFF	TGTGCCTGGAGTCTCCTACAGGGGGAATACGAAGCTTTCTTT
TRBV7-9	-	TRBJ2-7	TRBD2	CASSLGPSGNYEQYF	TGTGCCAGCAGCTTAGGGCCTAGCGGGAACTACGAGCAGTACTTC
TRBV13	-	TRBJ2-7	-	CASSLGSYEQYF	TGTGCCAGCAGTCTAGGCTCCTACGAGCAGTACTTC
TRBV5-4	-	TRBJ2-3	-	CATDPGGAVNTQYF	TGTGCCACCGACCCAGGAGGAGCGGTAAATACGCAGTATTTT
TRBV3-1/TRBV3-2	-	TRBJ2-3	TRBD2	CASSQASGLYTQYF	TGTGCCAGCAGCCAAGCTAGCGGACTTTATACGCAGTATTTT
TRBV7-8	-	TRBJ1-2	-	CASSSRDRRGGYTF	TGTGCCAGCAGCTCAAGAGACAGGCGCGGGGGCTACACCTTC
TRBV9	-	TRBJ2-1	-	CASSVGGLSTLHEQFF	TGTGCCAGCAGCGTAGGGGGCCTTTCCACCCTCCATGAGCAGTTCTTC
TRBV6-4	few	TRBJ2-3	TRBD1	CASSVTGSADTQYF	TGTGCCAGCAGTGTGACAGGGTCGGCAGATACGCAGTATTTT
TRBV7-7	once	TRBJ2-3	TRBD2	CASSLNPTGGLAATDTQYF	TGTGCTAGCAGCTTAAATCCGACCGGGGGACTAGCGGCCACAGATACGCAGTATTTT
TRBV2	-	TRBJ1-6	-	CASSESVNTPLHF	TGTGCCAGCAGTGAATCAGTAAATACACCCCTCCACTTT
TRBV15	once	TRBJ2-5	-	CATSELQSGSGNQYF	TGTGCCACCAGCGAACTTCAGAGCGGGTCCGGCAACCAGTACTTC
TRBV28	-	TRBJ2-1	-	CASSLWDPGANEQFF	TGTGCCAGCAGTTTATGGGACCCGGGAGCCAATGAGCAGTTCTTC
TRBV7-3	few	TRBJ1-1	TRBD1	CASSLRDRDQAFF	TGTGCCAGCAGCTTACGGGACAGGGATCAAGCTTTCTTT